A single sample gave rise to the 14 T cell receptor beta chains below, sequenced in a study of T-cell reconstitution after alpha-beta-depleted transplantation in children. A TCRbeta library incorporating unique molecular identifiers was prepared. TCRdb reprocessed the PCR reads with MiXCR, giving one entry per CDR3 protein. The profile shows some 200,000 distinct CDR3 sequences, roughly 14% of them singletons. The sample consisted of PBMCs from the stem cell graft donor, taken from the stem cell graft. The receptor set was obtained from a human donor who donated a stem cell graft to a child with acute lymphoblastic leukemia.

This clonotype has a handful of counts. Written as DNA, the CDR3 is TGTGCCAGCAGTTACACGTTAAGGGGCAATCAGCCCCAGCATTTT. It codes for CASSYTLRGNQPQHF. V usage is TRBV6-2 or TRBV6-3 and J usage is TRBJ1-5; D not resolved. CDR1 is MNHEY and CDR2 is SVGEGT in the germline V gene. The ends were cut back, 2 bases at V and 2 bases at J, with 10 bases in the middle. The CDR3 is 15 amino acids.

This clonotype was seen ten or more times. The rearrangement links TRBV5-1 to TRBJ2-4; D ambiguous. Trimming left V 0 bases short and J 3 bases short, with 7 bases between. Germline CDR1 is SGHRS and CDR2 is YFSETQ. CDR3 length: 14 amino acids. The CDR3 bases are TGCGCCAGCAGCTTGGAACAGTTCAAAAACATTCAGTACTTC. It translates to CASSLEQFKNIQYF.

This clonotype has a single count. A read error is possible here, since a much larger clone lies one base away. The chain combines TRBV6-2 or TRBV6-3 with TRBJ2-7; 9 bases line up with TRBD1. CDR3 length: 15 residues. Germline CDR1 is MNHEY and CDR2 is SVGEGT. Here the CDR3 reads CAGSEGQGISYEQYF. In nucleotides, the CDR3 is TGTGCCGGCAGCGAGGGACAGGGAATATCCTACGAGCAGTACTTC.

In its sample, this clonotype was seen a few times. For the CDR3, the DNA is TGCAGTGCTAGAGATCCCGGGGGCAATCAGCCCCAGCATTTT. This translates into CSARDPGGNQPQHF. The J gene is TRBJ1-5, the V gene TRBV20-1; D is unclear. Trimming cost V 0 bases and J 2 bases, with 8 bases left between them. CDR1 is DFQATT, CDR2 SNEGSKA, per germline (reference sequence). The CDR3 extends over 14 amino acids.

This clonotype has ten or more counts. The rearrangement joins TRBV5-1 to TRBJ2-7; TRBD1 agrees at 7 bases. Per germline, CDR1 SGHRS and CDR2 YFSETQ. This CDR3 has 13 amino acids. J was trimmed by 3 bases and V by 1 base; bases with no gene match: 1. The CDR3 here is CASSLWTGYEQYF. CDR3 coding DNA: TGCGCCAGCAGCTTGTGGACAGGCTACGAGCAGTACTTC.

This clonotype came up many times. The chain links TRBV5-1 to TRBJ2-7; 12 bases line up with TRBD2. The CDR3 spans 16 residues. The V gene's germline CDR1 is SGHRS and CDR2 YFSETQ. V gave up 4 bases and J gave up 7 bases; unmatched junction bases: 12. The CDR3 loop reads CASSPLLAGGPNEQYF. The CDR3 nucleotides read TGCGCCAGCAGCCCCCTTCTAGCGGGAGGGCCTAATGAGCAGTACTTC.

This clonotype has a count of ten or more. The genes are TRBV7-9 and TRBJ2-3; a possible D gene is TRBD2 (6 bases). V was cut by 2 bases and J by 5 bases, with 11 bases left in between. The CDR3 consists of 14 residues. CDR1 SEHNR and CDR2 FQNEAQ come from the germline V gene (reference sequence). In DNA, the CDR3 is TGTGCCAGCAGCTTATGGGAGGAAGAAGATACGCAGTATTTT. Translated, it gives CASSLWEEEDTQYF.

Concerning this clonotype itself: Sequence at one end of the junction differs from germline and may be a read error. V gene TRBV6-1 combines with J gene TRBJ2-4, with 8 positions matching TRBD1. The CDR3 totals 13 residues. The germline V gene encodes CDR1 MNHNS and CDR2 SASEGT. For the CDR3, the DNA is TGTGCCAGCAGTCGACAGGGGAATAACACTCAGTACTTC. Translating gives CASSRQGNNTQYF.

This clonotype appeared once. The gene calls are TRBV20-1 and TRBJ2-3, with no clear D. Germline V CDR1 and CDR2: DFQATT, SNEGSKA (reference sequence). This CDR3 region has 11 residues. CDR3 sequence reads: CGMLSTDTQYF. The CDR3 DNA sequence: TGCGGAATGTTGAGCACAGATACGCAGTATTTT.

This clonotype was picked up many times. The chain links TRBV12-3 or TRBV12-4 to TRBJ2-7; 8 bases fit TRBD1. V lost 8 bases and J lost 6; bases outside the gene matches: 6. This CDR3 is 12 amino acids long. CDR3 loop: CASGTGALEQYF. DNA of the CDR3: TGTGCCAGCGGGACAGGAGCTCTCGAGCAGTACTTC.

This clonotype was recorded at least ten times. The V gene is TRBV5-1, the J gene TRBJ2-2; 8 bases match TRBD2. Germline values: CDR1 SGHRS, CDR2 YFSETQ. The CDR3 has 16 residues. Germline trimming cut 4 bases from V and 4 bases from J; bases unmatched to any gene: 9. CDR3 sequence (DNA): TGCGCCAGCAGCCCTCGCTTGGCGGGAGGCACCGGGGAGCTGTTTTTT. The encoded protein is CASSPRLAGGTGELFF.

Regarding this clonotype: A read error may be the cause here, since a much bigger clone is one base away. The gene calls are TRBV2 and TRBJ2-1; D unclear. The germline V gene encodes CDR1 SNHLY and CDR2 FYNNEI. The CDR3 runs to 11 residues. The V end lost 7 bases, the J end lost 4 bases, and 5 bases lay between the germline ends. The CDR3 DNA is TGTGCCAGCAAGGAGTACAATGAGCAGTTCTTC. It specifies CASKEYNEQFF.

The table lists this clonotype with many counts. The chain recombines TRBV29-1 with TRBJ1-2; 8 bases are shared with TRBD1. Unmatched junction bases numbered 7, after V lost 7 bases and J lost 6 bases. The CDR3 contains 12 residues. From germline, CDR1 is SQVTM and CDR2 ANQGSEA. Here the CDR3 reads CSGRGLVDGYTF. The CDR3 nucleotides read TGCAGCGGCAGGGGGCTGGTGGATGGCTACACCTTC.

This clonotype was detected many times. The chain uses TRBV12-3 or TRBV12-4 and TRBJ1-1; D is undetermined. This CDR3 spans 15 amino acids. Trimming removed 4 bases from V and 0 bases from J, with 12 bases in between. CDR3 DNA: TGTGCCAGCAGTTGGATGGAGCCTATGAACACTGAAGCTTTCTTT. Translation: CASSWMEPMNTEAFF.